Given below is one T cell receptor (beta chain) in context. Its antigen is not known. TCRdb's copy holds only in-frame clones and misses some; the assay was immunoSEQ multiplex PCR. Here the sample spans 150,000 to 200,000 clones, approximately 94% being singletons. Analysis merged second doses at about 4 or about 12 weeks. The data belong to a study of T cell responses to AZD1222 COVID-19 vaccine. Notes on the study in general: Clonal diversity may have been underestimated in mostly white British donors. Receipt of two AZD1222 doses was followed by a rise in Spike-specific TCR breadth and depth.

The CDR3 runs to 14 residues. Unmatched junction bases numbered 1, after V lost 5 bases and J lost 0 bases. Germline V CDR1 and CDR2: PRHDT, FYEKMQ (reference sequence). This specimen was peripheral blood, taken 28 days after the second AZD1222 dose. This chain joins TRBV13 and TRBJ1-5; TRBD1 aligns across 7 bases. The clonotype comes from an adult who received the AZD1222 COVID-19 vaccine. DNA of the CDR3: TGTGCCAGCAGCCAGGGGGGTAGCAATCAGCCCCAGCATTTT. Encoded protein: CASSQGGSNQPQHF.